The present T cell receptor beta chain was sequenced within a study of control samples from healthy donors and cancer patients (dated by TCRdb to 2020 to 2022). From the cysteine through the phenylalanine, the CDR3 covers 15 amino acids. Only the CDR3 part of the read is kept: 45 bases, read in frame from the first base. Based on the germline V gene, the CDR1 and CDR2 sequences are MGHRA and YSYEKL. Trimming at the junction amounts to 3 bases on V and 5 bases on J, and the germline ends lie 16 bases apart. The library was generated by the immunoSEQ multiplex PCR assay. TCRdb took this table from immuneACCESS and kept in-frame rearrangements with V and J called. Such tables lack part of the clones; where checked against another copy, unresolved V genes explain under half of the gap, and the rest is unexplained. For this sample the table gives 150,000 or so clones, of which roughly 89% were detected only once. Less than 8.5% of the sample rests with the top ten.

This clone was counted once. Its antigen specificity is not known. No clone much larger than this one lies a single base away; base qualities are absent. The sequencing sample was made of blood. The sequence derives from a man aged 18 to 35 in good health. The rearrangement joined TRBV4-1 to TRBJ1-2; TRBD1 is possibly the D segment (5 matching bases). The nucleotides read TGCGCCAGCAGCCAGGAAGACAGTGGCGGGTATGGCTACACCTTC. Its product reads: CASSQEDSGGYGYTF.